These 21 T cell receptor beta chains were sequenced from one sample in a study of blood T cell repertoires in COVID-19. Data came from immunoSEQ multiplex PCR; TCRdb stores just in-frame clones and leaves some out. There are 100,000 to 110,000 clones in the sample; around four fifths occur only once, and about an eighth lies in the top ten. The specimen was peripheral blood. These receptors were taken from a man between 45 and 60 years old with active or convalescent COVID-19.

J is TRBJ2-1 and V is TRBV12-5, with no clear D. The CDR3 is made up of 11 amino acids. Germline values: CDR1 LGHNT, CDR2 FRNRAP. Trimming took off 1 base at V and 10 bases at J, with 5 bases between the two ends. Written as DNA, the CDR3 is TGTGCTAGTGGTTTGGGTCGGGAGCAGTTCTTC. Encoded protein: CASGLGREQFF.

Judged by abundance, this clone is medium-sized. The rearrangement uses TRBV5-4 and TRBJ2-7; possibly TRBD1 for D (6 bases). This CDR3 region has 15 residues. The V gene's germline CDR1 is SGHNT and CDR2 YYREEE (reference sequence). V lost 3 bases to trimming and J lost 0 bases, with 13 bases between them. The DNA of the CDR3 is TGTGCCAGCAGCTCGAGACAGGTCAACTCCTACGAGCAGTACTTC. It yields the protein CASSSRQVNSYEQYF.

The chain recombines TRBV5-6 with TRBJ2-5; 12 bases are shared with TRBD2. The CDR3 sequence is 15 residues long. V trimming: 4 bases; J trimming: 7 bases; junction bases outside the gene matches: 8. In germline, CDR1 is SGHDT, CDR2 YYEEEE. In DNA form, the CDR3 reads TGTGCCAGCAGCCCGGGACTAGCGGGCGACACGACCCAGTACTTC. Its protein product is CASSPGLAGDTTQYF.

This clone was seen only a few times. The genes are TRBV27 and TRBJ1-3, with D tentatively TRBD1 (6 bases). The CDR3 loop spans 16 amino acids. CDR1 MNHEY and CDR2 SMNVEV come from the germline V gene (reference sequence). The V end was cut by 10 bases, the J end by 0 bases, with 19 bases between. CDR3 sequence reads: CANRQAVLFSGNTIYF. The CDR3 DNA sequence: TGTGCCAACAGACAGGCGGTACTATTCTCTGGAAACACCATATATTTT.

This chain connects TRBV12-2 to TRBJ2-5; the tabulated D call, TRBD1, remains unverified against the DNA. TRBV12-2 is assigned pseudogene status. The CDR3 sequence is 17 residues long. CDR3 loop: CASRLVGTPAAKETQYF. The CDR3 DNA reads as TGTGCAAGTCGCTTAGTAGGGACACCCGCGGCGAAAGAGACCCAGTACTTC.

This clone was recorded a few times. The chain has TRBV7-9 and TRBJ1-5; D is unclear. CDR3 length: 14 residues. Germline CDR1 is SEHNR and CDR2 is FQNEAQ (reference sequence). Trimming shortened V by 5 bases and J by 2 bases, and 10 bases separated the two germline ends. CDR3 sequence reads: CASSPVQGNQPQHF. CDR3 bases: TGTGCCAGCAGCCCCGTGCAGGGCAATCAGCCCCAGCATTTT.

The chain links TRBV15 to TRBJ1-2, with 8 bases identical to TRBD1. Unmatched junction bases numbered 14, after V lost 6 bases and J lost 8 bases. This CDR3 is 15 amino acids long. The germline V gene encodes CDR1 LNHNV and CDR2 YYDKDF (reference sequence). CDR3 coding DNA: TGTGCCACCAGAGACGGACAGGGTGGAAGTCACGGCTACACCTTC. This codes for CATRDGQGGSHGYTF.

CDR3: CASSLGPLAGGRDTQYF. DNA for the CDR3: TGTGCCAGCAGCTTAGGCCCCCTAGCGGGAGGACGAGATACGCAGTATTTT. V is TRBV11-2 and J is TRBJ2-3; 11 bases line up with TRBD2. The V gene end was trimmed by 1 base and the J gene end by 5 bases; junction bases not matched to a gene: 8. Germline-derived CDR1 and CDR2 are SGHAT and FQNNGV. The CDR3 runs 17 residues.

This chain links TRBV9 with TRBJ2-6; perhaps TRBD1 as D (6 bases). The CDR3 is 17 residues long. V lost 2 bases to trimming and J lost 2 bases, with 14 bases between them. Germline V gene data show CDR1 as SGDLS and CDR2 as YYNGEE. CDR3 bases: TGTGCCAGCAGCGTTAGAGGGGGTCAGGCTGGGGCCAACGTCCTGACTTTC. Translated, it gives CASSVRGGQAGANVLTF.

A single count supports this clone. This chain uses TRBV5-1 with TRBJ1-1, with TRBD1 matching over 11 bases. V lost 3 bases and J lost 5; bases outside the gene matches: 0. CDR1 and CDR2 from the germline V gene are SGHRS and YFSETQ. CDR3 size: 13 residues. This CDR3 is CASSWDRGTEAFF. CDR3 DNA sequence: TGCGCCAGCAGCTGGGACAGGGGGACTGAAGCTTTCTTT.

This chain links TRBV29-1 with TRBJ1-1, with 7 bases matching TRBD1. The trim removed 6 bases at V and 4 bases at J, leaving 8 bases unmatched. Germline-derived CDR1 and CDR2 are SQVTM and ANQGSEA. There are 13 residues in the CDR3. The CDR3 spells CSVLQQGSTEAFF. DNA for the CDR3: TGCAGCGTCCTTCAACAGGGGAGCACTGAAGCTTTCTTT.

The J gene is TRBJ2-3, the V gene TRBV7-2; D might be TRBD2 (5 bases). The length of the CDR3 is 15 residues. V lost 1 base, J lost 1 base, and 9 bases lay in between. Germline loops: CDR1 SGHTA, CDR2 FQGNSA. CDR3 coding DNA: TGTGCCAGCAGCTTAGAGGCGGGTCGCACAGATACGCAGTATTTT. Protein sequence: CASSLEAGRTDTQYF.

The CDR3 sequence: CAWSVGQGAADTQYF. The CDR3 DNA reads as TGTGCCTGGAGTGTTGGACAGGGGGCGGCAGATACGCAGTATTTT. The chain is built from TRBV30 and TRBJ2-3; 11 nucleotides match TRBD1. Germline V gives CDR1 GTSNPN, CDR2 SVGIG (reference sequence). Losses at the gene ends were 0 bases for V and 4 bases for J; bases not matched to a gene: 3. The CDR3 has 15 amino acids.

This chain links TRBV14 with TRBJ2-3, with 10 bases that match TRBD2. This CDR3 region has 17 residues. Germline V gene lookup returns CDR1 SGHDN and CDR2 FVKESK. The ends lost 2 bases at V and 6 bases at J; junction bases unmatched: 11. CDR3 in amino acids: CASSQPSGRAWSDTQYF. CDR3 bases: TGTGCCAGCAGCCAACCAAGCGGGAGGGCTTGGTCGGATACGCAGTATTTT.

This clone was detected once. The rearrangement links TRBV5-8 to TRBJ1-2, with TRBD1 as a possible D gene (6 bases). The CDR3 runs to 16 residues. The V gene lost 0 bases and the J gene lost 4 bases, with 16 bases spanning the gap. CDR1 is SGHTS and CDR2 is YDEGEE in the germline V gene. The CDR3 DNA is TGTGCCAGCAGCTTGGTCGGCCAGGGACAAGCCTATGGCTACACCTTC. It yields the protein CASSLVGQGQAYGYTF.

The rearrangement links TRBV6-6 to TRBJ1-3; 7 bases fit TRBD1. There are 16 residues in the CDR3. V was pared by 6 bases and J by 0 bases, with 8 bases of the junction left unmatched. Per the germline V gene, CDR1 is MNHNY and CDR2 is SVGAGI (reference sequence). The chain's CDR3 is CASRRDSAYSGNTIYF. DNA for the CDR3: TGTGCCAGCAGAAGGGACAGCGCTTACTCTGGAAACACCATATATTTT.

The chain carries TRBV10-2 and TRBJ2-7, with TRBD1 matching 7 bases. V lost 6 bases, J lost 2 bases, and 4 bases stayed unmatched. The CDR3 spans 13 residues. Germline loops: CDR1 WSHSY, CDR2 SAAADI. CDR3 DNA: TGCGCCAGCAGCCGGGACAGTACCTACGAGCAGTACTTC. This translates into CASSRDSTYEQYF.

The V call is TRBV7-2, the J call TRBJ2-5; 9 bases agree with TRBD2. After removal of 2 bases from V and 2 bases from J, the junction contained 15 bases not matched to a gene. The CDR3 has 19 residues. The germline V gene has CDR1 SGHTA and CDR2 FQGNSA. The CDR3 sequence is CASSLRGRREGTMQETQYF. CDR3 sequence (DNA): TGTGCCAGCAGCTTAAGGGGCAGGCGGGAGGGAACAATGCAAGAGACCCAGTACTTC.

V and J are TRBV28 and TRBJ2-7, with a tentative D call TRBD2 (6 bases). The CDR3 is 15 residues long. Germline-derived CDR1 and CDR2 are MDHEN and SYDVKM. The V gene lost 4 bases and the J gene lost 0 bases, with 13 bases spanning the gap. CDR3 in DNA: TGTGCCAGCAGTTCCTCCTTTAGCGGCTCCTACGAGCAGTACTTC. Protein: CASSSSFSGSYEQYF.

The chain is built from TRBV19 and TRBJ1-4; the D is unclear. Germline-derived CDR1 and CDR2 are LNHDA and SQIVND (reference sequence). Trimming pared 5 bases from V and 4 bases from J, leaving 5 bases between. CDR3 size: 12 residues. CDR3 sequence: CASSEDNEKLFF. The DNA for the CDR3 is TGTGCCAGTAGTGAGGATAATGAAAAACTGTTTTTT.

This clone was seen a single time. This chain connects TRBV6-6 to TRBJ2-3; D not resolved. The CDR3 totals 11 residues. Germline values: CDR1 MNHNY, CDR2 SVGAGI (reference sequence). V lost 5 bases to trimming and J lost 6 bases, with 6 bases between them. CDR3 nucleotide sequence: TGTGCCAGCAGTCCCAGGGATACGCAGTATTTT. It translates to CASSPRDTQYF.